A selection of T cell receptor beta chains follows, all from one sample in a study of T cell repertoires in aging, cancer and after chemotherapy. TCRdb recomputed calls from the multiplex PCR reads with MiXCR, one row per CDR3 protein. The table includes about 19,000 distinct CDR3 sequences, roughly 37% detected once. Sequences were obtained from blood. The receptors derive from a human donor with a solid tumor. CDR3s include the opening cysteine and the closing phenylalanine or tryptophan. Fields, in order: J gene, clone size, V gene, D gene, CDR3 DNA, CDR3 protein. D genes are given only for firm matches. Clone size appears in some rows only: once, few, many, or a class for an expanded clone.

TRBJ2-1,few,TRBV15,.,TGTGCCACCAGCAGAGATCTGGTGAGGCTCGAGCAGTTCTTC,CATSRDLVRLEQFF
TRBJ2-3,.,TRBV5-8,TRBD1,TGTGCCAGCAGGAGAACATGGACAGGGGCAGATACGCAGTATTTT,CASRRTWTGADTQYF
TRBJ2-1,.,TRBV7-6,.,TGTGCCAGCAGCTTCAGGGTCCCCCTCTCCTACAATGAGCAGTTCTTC,CASSFRVPLSYNEQFF
TRBJ2-1,medium-sized,TRBV29-1,TRBD2,TGCAGCGCCAGGACTAGCGGGAGCGATGAGCAGTTCTTC,CSARTSGSDEQFF
TRBJ2-1,few,TRBV11-2,TRBD2,TGTGCCAGCAGGGGAGCGGGGGCCGGGGATGAGCAGTTCTTC,CASRGAGAGDEQFF
TRBJ2-7,few,TRBV18,.,TGTGCCAGCTCACCACCGGGGAGGGGGACCTACGAGCAGTACTTC,CASSPPGRGTYEQYF
TRBJ2-3,medium-sized,TRBV5-4,.,TGTGCCAGCAGACCGGAAGTAACAGATACGCAGTATTTT,CASRPEVTDTQYF
TRBJ2-2,.,TRBV7-9,TRBD2,TGTGCCAGCAGCCCCGGACTAGCGAACACCGGGGAGCTGTTTTTT,CASSPGLANTGELFF
TRBJ2-3,.,TRBV6-4,.,TGTGCCAGCAGTGACTCTTGGGACTCAACAGATATGCAGTATTTT,CASSDSWDSTDMQYF
TRBJ2-5,.,TRBV30,.,TGTGCCTGGGGGCGGAACCAAGAGACCCAGTACTTC,CAWGRNQETQYF
TRBJ2-1,.,TRBV19,TRBD2,TGTGCCAGTAGGGGGACTAGCGGGAGTTTCGATGAGCAGTTCTTC,CASRGTSGSFDEQFF
TRBJ1-4,few,TRBV6-4,TRBD1,TGTGCCAGCAGTTGGATCGGCAGGGGGCGAGAAAAACTGTTTTTT,CASSWIGRGREKLFF
TRBJ2-7,few,TRBV6-6,TRBD1,TGTGCCAGCAGAACGACCGGGACAGGGGGTGTCTACGAGCAGTACTTC,CASRTTGTGGVYEQYF
TRBJ2-7,.,TRBV10-3,TRBD2,TGTGCCATCAAGGCTAGCGGGAGCTCCTACGAGCAGTACTTC,CAIKASGSSYEQYF
TRBJ2-5,medium-sized,TRBV19,TRBD2,TGTGCCAGTAGTACCCCCGCGGGGGGCGGCGAGACCCAGTACTTC,CASSTPAGGGETQYF
TRBJ2-3,.,TRBV7-2,.,TGTGCCAGCACGAAGCAGGGGGGGGATACGCAGTATTTT,CASTKQGGDTQYF
TRBJ2-3,.,TRBV5-6,TRBD2,TGTGCCAGCAGCTCCACGACTAGCGGGAGCACAGATACGCAGTATTTT,CASSSTTSGSTDTQYF
TRBJ2-6,.,TRBV7-6,.,TGTGCCAGCAGCCAAAGGACGTCTGGGGCCAACGTCCTGACTTTC,CASSQRTSGANVLTF
TRBJ2-7,few,TRBV19,.,TGTGCCAGTAGTACACAAGGCGGGTACGAGCAGTACTTC,CASSTQGGYEQYF
TRBJ1-1,.,TRBV19,.,TGTGCCAGTGGTCGGCGGTATAACACTGAAGCTTTCTTT,CASGRRYNTEAFF
TRBJ2-2,few,TRBV18,.,TGTGCCAGCTCACCAGAAATCCAGAACACCGGGGAGCTGTTTTTT,CASSPEIQNTGELFF
TRBJ2-1,.,TRBV10-3,.,TGTGCCATCGCGGGCTGGAGCTCCTACAATGAGCAGTTCTTC,CAIAGWSSYNEQFF
TRBJ2-7,.,TRBV11-2,.,TGTGCCAGCAGCTTAAGTGTCACGCCCTCCTACGAGCAGTACTTC,CASSLSVTPSYEQYF
TRBJ1-1,few,TRBV7-6,.,TGTGCCAGCAGCCCCCAGGAGGGTCGCACTGAAGCTTTCTTT,CASSPQEGRTEAFF
TRBJ2-2,few,TRBV6-5,.,TGTGCCAGCAGCCCCGCGGCAGGGTGGTCGAACACCGGGGAGCTGTTTTTT,CASSPAAGWSNTGELFF
TRBJ1-1,.,TRBV19,.,TGTGCCAGTACCGGGGTGAACACTGAAGCTTTCTTT,CASTGVNTEAFF
TRBJ2-1,few,TRBV27,.,TGTGCCAGCACTTCCTACAATGAGCAGTTCTTC,CASTSYNEQFF
TRBJ1-1,few,TRBV29-1,.,TGCAGCGTTGACGAGACGAACACTGAAGCTTTCTTT,CSVDETNTEAFF
TRBJ1-4,once,TRBV7-9,.,TGTGCCAGCAGCCAGGGACACAGGAATGAAAAACTGTTTTTT,CASSQGHRNEKLFF
TRBJ2-2,.,TRBV10-3,.,TGTGCCATCAGGGACATGGCCACCGGGGAGCTGTTTTTT,CAIRDMATGELFF
TRBJ2-1,once,TRBV6-4,TRBD1,TGTGCCAGCAGTGCCCAGGGGGTGTCGGATGAGCAGTTCTTC,CASSAQGVSDEQFF
TRBJ2-2,.,TRBV12-3/TRBV12-4,TRBD2,TGTGCCAGCAGTTTGTTTGGACTAGCGGGAGGGTTCGCCGGGGAGCTGTTTTTT,CASSLFGLAGGFAGELFF
TRBJ2-1,few,TRBV29-1,.,TGCAGCGTTGAACTAGGGGCAGGGGGGTCCTACAATGAGCAGTTCTTC,CSVELGAGGSYNEQFF
TRBJ2-3,.,TRBV18,.,TGTGCCAGCTCAGTGGGGAGCACAGATACGCAGTATTTT,CASSVGSTDTQYF
TRBJ1-4,few,TRBV6-1,.,TGTGCCAGCAGTGAAACCTGGGGACGATCTAATGAAAAACTGTTTTTT,CASSETWGRSNEKLFF
TRBJ1-2,few,TRBV19,.,TGTGCCAGTAGTTGGACAACCCAACGGTATGGCTACACCTTC,CASSWTTQRYGYTF
TRBJ2-1,few,TRBV29-1,TRBD2,TGCAGCGTTGAGCGAACTCCGGGACTAGCGGGACGTTTGACCAAGTTCTTC,CSVERTPGLAGRLTKFF
TRBJ2-2,once,TRBV5-4,.,TGTGCCAGCAGGGTGGGGGACGCCGGGGAGCTGTTTTTT,CASRVGDAGELFF
TRBJ2-7,.,TRBV6-5,.,TGTGCCAGCAGTTACCCAACGACAGCAAACTCCTACGAGCAGTACTTC,CASSYPTTANSYEQYF
TRBJ2-5,.,TRBV27,.,TGTGCCAGCACTGGGGCGGGGGAGACCCAGTACTTC,CASTGAGETQYF
TRBJ2-2,.,TRBV20-1,.,TGCAGTGCCCGGCGAGGGCGGACGAACACCGGGGAGCTGTTTTTT,CSARRGRTNTGELFF
TRBJ2-1,.,TRBV30,.,TGTGCCTGGACTCCGTACCGGGAACCGTACAATGAGCAGTTCTTC,CAWTPYREPYNEQFF
TRBJ1-5,few,TRBV6-6,TRBD1,TGTGCCAGCAGCCCTACAGGGGGCTGGCAACAGCCCCAGCATTTT,CASSPTGGWQQPQHF
TRBJ2-7,.,TRBV7-6,TRBD1,TGTGCCAGCAGCCGTGACAGGGGACCCCACCCCTACGAGCAGTACTTC,CASSRDRGPHPYEQYF
TRBJ1-2,few,TRBV18,.,TGTGCCAGCTCACCTGCCGGCGGTAACTATGGCTACACCTTC,CASSPAGGNYGYTF
TRBJ1-1,.,TRBV5-1,TRBD1,TGCGCCAGCAGCTCCACTACAGGGGGCACTGAAGCTTTCTTT,CASSSTTGGTEAFF
TRBJ1-4,.,TRBV5-4,.,TGTGCCAGCAGCCCTAACGGGGGTGAGGGGGAAAAACTGTTTTTT,CASSPNGGEGEKLFF
TRBJ2-3,few,TRBV6-1,TRBD1,TGTGCCAGCAGTGAAAAGGGCAGGGGGTTCAATACGCAGTATTTT,CASSEKGRGFNTQYF
TRBJ2-7,few,TRBV27,.,TGTGCCAGCAGTTTAGCCGGCGAGCAGTACTTC,CASSLAGEQYF
TRBJ2-7,few,TRBV6-1,.,TGTGCCAGCAAGGGGGGAATTTACGAGCAGTACTTC,CASKGGIYEQYF
TRBJ2-3,medium-sized,TRBV29-1,TRBD2,TGCAGCGTTGATGGTGCCCTAGCGGTGAGCACAGATACGCAGTATTTT,CSVDGALAVSTDTQYF
TRBJ2-1,few,TRBV6-2/TRBV6-3,.,TGTGCCAGCAGCCCGGGATTAACTTTCAATGAGCAGTTCTTC,CASSPGLTFNEQFF
TRBJ2-4,medium-sized,TRBV19,.,TGTGCCAGTAGTAACGGACAGCTGGTCCTAGAAGCCAAAAACATTCAGTACTTC,CASSNGQLVLEAKNIQYF
TRBJ1-5,.,TRBV6-5,.,TGTGCCAGCGCGGAGACAGAGGGCCTCAATCAGCCCCAGCATTTT,CASAETEGLNQPQHF
TRBJ1-5,few,TRBV6-5,.,TGTGCCAGCAGCCCGAGGACAAATAGCAATCAGCCCCAGCATTTT,CASSPRTNSNQPQHF
TRBJ2-5,few,TRBV12-3/TRBV12-4,TRBD2,TGTGCCAGCAGTCCCCTTGGGGGGGGGATCCAAGAGACCCAGTACTTC,CASSPLGGGIQETQYF
TRBJ2-7,.,TRBV19,TRBD1,TGTGCCAGTAGTACCCAGGGGGCGGCCTCCTACGAGCAGTACTTC,CASSTQGAASYEQYF
TRBJ2-7,.,TRBV7-2,TRBD2,TGTGCCAGCAGTCCTAGCGGGAGGTACGAGCAGTACTTC,CASSPSGRYEQYF
TRBJ2-2,medium-sized,TRBV18,.,TGTGCCAGCTCACCACCGTCCTCCTTTAATGGGGAGCTGTTTTTT,CASSPPSSFNGELFF
TRBJ1-4,few,TRBV6-5,.,TGTGCCAGCAGTTACTCGAGGGCTAATGAAAAACTGTTTTTT,CASSYSRANEKLFF